This is a list of T cell receptor beta chains from one sample in a study of cytomegalovirus exposure and HLA in healthy donors. The assay was immunoSEQ multiplex PCR, and TCRdb's table has in-frame clones only and misses some. The sample holds about 150,000 clones, about 70% seen once. Sequences were obtained from PBMCs. The receptors derive from a man aged 25-40 years in good health and CMV-seropositive. CDR3s include the opening cysteine and the closing phenylalanine or tryptophan. The D gene is left open where the match is weak. Some rows mark clone size as missing; the rest say once, few, many or name a class of expanded clone.

NA NA TRBJ1-1 TRBV19 TGTGCCAGCCGAGGGACAAGCACTGAAGCTTTCTTT CASRGTSTEAFF
NA NA TRBJ2-6 TRBV6-4 TGTGCCAGCAGCTGGATGGGGGGCTCTGGGGCCAACGTCCTGACTTTC CASSWMGGSGANVLTF
NA NA TRBJ1-4 TRBV5-3 TGTGCCAGACGCGTGGGAGAGTCAACTAATGAAAAACTGTTTTTT CARRVGESTNEKLFF
NA TRBD2 TRBJ2-5 TRBV7-9 TGTGCCAGCAGCTTCCTAGCGGGAGGGTTCCTGGAGACCCAGTACTTC CASSFLAGGFLETQYF
NA NA TRBJ1-5 TRBV2 TGTGCCAGCAACGACTATAGCAATCAGCCCCAGCATTTT CASNDYSNQPQHF
once TRBD2 TRBJ2-7 TRBV28 TGTGCCAGCAGTTTGGGACTAGCGGGAGAAAGGGAGCAGTACTTC CASSLGLAGEREQYF
few NA TRBJ2-1 TRBV5-4 TGTGCCAGCAGCTTGGATTCCTACAGTTCCTACAATGAGCAGTTCTTC CASSLDSYSSYNEQFF
NA TRBD1 TRBJ1-4 TRBV7-9 TGTGCCAGCAGCGCCAAGACAGGGGGTCGAGAAAAACTGTTTTTT CASSAKTGGREKLFF
NA NA TRBJ2-7 TRBV28 TGTGCCAGCAGTTTAGTGTACGAGCAGTACTTC CASSLVYEQYF
few TRBD1 TRBJ1-5 TRBV6-1 TGTGCCAGCAGGGAGGGACAGGCGAGCAATCAGCCCCAGCATTTT CASREGQASNQPQHF
NA NA TRBJ1-1 TRBV7-6 TGTGCCAGCAGCTTATCCGACGACAGCTCTGAAGCTTTCTTT CASSLSDDSSEAFF
NA NA TRBJ1-1 TRBV7-2 TGTGCCAGCAGCTCGGTCGATCGGGGCACTGAAGCTTTCTTT CASSSVDRGTEAFF
NA NA TRBJ1-5 TRBV4-1 TGCGCCAGCAGCCAGCATTTGGAGAGTAATCAGCCCCAGCATTTT CASSQHLESNQPQHF
NA TRBD1 TRBJ2-5 TRBV4-1 TGCGCCAGCAGCCAAAGCAGGGGGCAAGAGACCCAGTACTTC CASSQSRGQETQYF
NA TRBD2 TRBJ2-1 TRBV25-1 TGTGCCAGCAGCCCCCGGGGAGGGAACAATGAGCAGTTCTTC CASSPRGGNNEQFF
NA TRBD2 TRBJ2-7 TRBV5-4 TGTGCCAGCAGCTCCTTTAGCGGGGTGGGCTACGAGCAGTACTTC CASSSFSGVGYEQYF
once NA TRBJ2-7 TRBV27 TGTGCCAGCAGTCCTTTTATCTCCTACGAGCAGTACTTC CASSPFISYEQYF
NA NA TRBJ1-5 TRBV19 TGTGCCAGTAGTATCGGGGGAAATCAGCCCCAGCATTTT CASSIGGNQPQHF
NA NA TRBJ2-3 TRBV5-1 TGCGCCAGCATGGGTGACCTGGGACTCGATACGCAGTATTTT CASMGDLGLDTQYF
NA NA TRBJ1-1 TRBV9 TGTGCCAGCAGCGTAGACGGGTCGGCTGAAGCTTTCTTT CASSVDGSAEAFF
few NA TRBJ1-2 TRBV7-9 TGTGCCAGCAGCCCAGGGGTCGGGGAAAGTTCGGGCTACACCTTC CASSPGVGESSGYTF
NA NA TRBJ2-7 TRBV4-1 TGCGCCAGCAGCCTAAGTCATAATAGCGGCTTCGACGAGCAGTACTTC CASSLSHNSGFDEQYF
NA TRBD2 TRBJ2-7 TRBV7-9 TGTTCCAGCAGCTTAGCGGGTTCTCTGGGGACTTTCTACGAGCAGTACTTC CSSSLAGSLGTFYEQYF
NA TRBD2 TRBJ2-3 TRBV18 TGTGCCAGCTCATCTCGACTAGCGGGAGTTTACGGACACACAGATACGCAGTATTTT CASSSRLAGVYGHTDTQYF
NA TRBD1 TRBJ1-1 TRBV13 TGTGCCAGCAGCTTAAGAGGGACAGACACTGAAGCTTTCTTT CASSLRGTDTEAFF
NA NA TRBJ1-4 TRBV28 TGTGCCAGCAATGTAGGAGGGCGTTGGCTTCGGGAAAAACTGTTTTTT CASNVGGRWLREKLFF
once TRBD2 TRBJ2-1 TRBV2 TGTGCCAGCAGTGACGGGAGCGGGGAGAATGAGCAGTTCTTC CASSDGSGENEQFF
NA TRBD2 TRBJ2-7 TRBV6-1 TGTGCCAGCAGTGTCCTAGCGGGAGTGGGCGAGCAGTACTTC CASSVLAGVGEQYF